This TCR beta chain was documented in a study of human T cells and chemical hapten exposure. One entry per CDR3 protein results from TCRdb running MiXCR on the RACE reads. The sample lists 99,000 or so distinct CDR3 sequences, around 34% seen once, with approximately 3% in the top ten. Time point denoted: patch test 3, about 24 weeks after DPC sensitization. Treatment noted: therapeutic diphenylcyclopropenone sensitization with weekly scalp DPC. Trimming shortened V by 6 bases and J by 4 bases, and 12 bases separated the two germline ends. CDR3 length: 13 residues. The TCR was taken from a man aged 35-49 years with alopecia areata. Some clones in this sample may be carry-over from other donors' samples. The gene calls are TRBV12-3 or TRBV12-4 and TRBJ1-2; no clear D. Sequencing used whole blood, obtained in connection with sensitization to the hapten diphenylcyclopropenone (DPC). CDR3 in DNA: TGTGCCAGCAGCCCCGGGTTTCTCTATGGCTACACCTTC. Translated, it gives CASSPGFLYGYTF.